The TCR beta chain under discussion was sequenced for a study of CD8 T cells in ankylosing spondylitis. Points from the study as a whole: Made up of roughly 8 highly homologous variants, a TCR beta motif appeared characteristic of ankylosing spondylitis blood.

TCRdb reprocessed the 5' RACE reads with MiXCR, giving one entry per CDR3 protein. The table records hundreds of thousands of distinct CDR3 sequences, 12% of them present only once. Details on this clonotype: What it binds is unknown.

Germline V gives CDR1 MNHEY, CDR2 SVGEGT. Trimming stripped 5 bases from V and 1 base from J, with 11 bases between. The CDR3 sequence is 14 residues long. This receptor was identified in a male donor with ankylosing spondylitis. Sequenced sample: blood, either unsorted or a sorted T cell fraction (not recorded which). The chain employs TRBV6-2 or TRBV6-3 and TRBJ1-1; D unclear. This CDR3 reads CASSAPQKNTEAFF. CDR3 sequence (DNA): TGTGCCAGCAGTGCACCTCAGAAGAACACTGAAGCTTTCTTT.